This T cell receptor beta chain is drawn from a study of a mutant IDH1 vaccine in newly diagnosed glioma. Study in general: Therapy received beforehand was radiotherapy, temozolomide, or both, with most patients given both.

Produced via immunoSEQ multiplex PCR; TCRdb's table is partial and in-frame only. The sample includes 50,000 to 65,000 clones, roughly 80% of them seen just once. Specified time point: baseline, week 1 (first vaccination visit). Treatment in this sample: pre-vaccination baseline after standard-of-care therapy. The TCR comes from a man between 18 and 29 years old with glioma. Sequenced material: PBMCs, taken from a glioma patient treated with radiotherapy, temozolomide or both.

In nucleotides, the CDR3 is TGTGCCAGCAGTTACGAGCGACGTACAGGCTACACCTTC. Translating gives CASSYERRTGYTF. The genes are TRBV6-5 and TRBJ1-2; D gene ambiguous. V was pared by 2 bases and J by 8 bases, with 12 bases between. The V gene's germline CDR1 is MNHEY and CDR2 SVGAGI. The length of the CDR3 is 13 residues.